The 15 T cell receptor beta chains listed next were all sequenced from one sample in a study of CD8+ T cells in alopecia areata. Investigators isolated RNA and reverse transcribed it into cDNA to act as the sequencing template. The table came from immunoSEQ multiplex PCR; TCRdb's copy has only in-frame clones and leaves some out. The sample contains 290,000 or so clones, none occurring once; 1.2% lies in the top ten. Sorting used CD4, CD8alpha, NKG2D, NKG2ACE and other markers on pooled cutaneous lymph node cells. The material sequenced was CD4+ T cells sorted from a lymph node. These receptor sequences come from a C3H/HeJ mouse with alopecia areata. The mouse strain carries the MHC haplotype H2-k.

Comments on this clone: Genes here carry mouse names. The read terminates 4 residues before the CDR3 end, so the remaining end is supplied by the germline J gene. This chain links TRBV13-3 with TRBJ2-5; a weak D match, TRBD1 (6 bases). The V and J ends lost 4 bases and 2 bases respectively, with 11 bases between them. Germline assignment: CDR1 NNHDY and CDR2 SYVADS. The CDR3 is 14 residues long. The CDR3 bases that were read are TGTGCCAGCAGTCAGGGGATCGGCCAAGAC. The encoded protein is CASSQGIGQD. The entire CDR3 sequence reads CASSQGIGQDTQYF.

A note on this clone: Mouse gene names and germline throughout. From the germline J gene comes the end of the CDR3, since the read stops 4 residues before it. The rearrangement joins TRBV16 to TRBJ1-1, with D unresolved. V shed 8 bases and J shed 0 bases, with 13 bases lying between them. This CDR3 has 14 residues. Germline V gene sequence: CDR1 SGHSA, CDR2 FRNQAP. The CDR3 loop reads CASPRQATNTEVFF. The CDR3 bases that were read are TGTGCAAGCCCGAGGCAGGCCACAAACACA. Filled out from reference TRBV16 and TRBJ1-1, the complete variable domain reads NAGVIQTPRHKVTGKGQEATLWCEPISGHSAVFWYRQTIVQGLEFLTYFRNQAPIDDSGMPKERFSAQMPNQSHSTLKIQSTQPQDSAVYLCASPRQATNTEVFFGKGTRLTVV.

This clone came up a few times. The gene names here belong to mouse. From the germline J gene comes the end of the CDR3, since the read stops 4 residues before it. Other DNA sequences in this sample translate to the same CDR3. The rearrangement joins TRBV13-1 to TRBJ2-5, with 7 bases lining up with TRBD2. Trimming removed 2 bases from V and 2 bases from J; junction bases left unmatched: 2. Per germline, CDR1 NSHNY and CDR2 SYGAGN. The CDR3 contains 14 residues. CDR3 amino acids: CASSEPGGQDTQYF. CDR3 DNA, as far as it was read: TGTGCCAGCAGTGAACCTGGGGGCCAAGAC.

This clone appeared a few times. The genes are named according to mouse. Coverage ceases 4 residues before the CDR3 finishes, and the germline J gene fills in the end. J is TRBJ1-2 and V is TRBV31, with 7 bases matching TRBD1. This CDR3 contains 15 residues. Germline CDR1 reads GKSSPN; CDR2 reads SITVG. After removal of 0 bases from V and 0 bases from J, the junction contained 4 bases not matched to a gene. CDR3 bases read: TGTGCCTGGAGTCTAGAGGGGGCTGCAAACTCC. It encodes CAWSLEGAANS. The whole CDR3 is CAWSLEGAANSDYTF.

This clone was found a few times. Each gene name is a mouse one. The read terminates 4 residues before the CDR3 end, so the remaining end is supplied by the germline J gene. This same CDR3 is encoded by further DNA sequences in the sample. The chain recombines TRBV19 with TRBJ1-2; the match to TRBD1 covers 11 bases. Germline V CDR1 and CDR2: FNHDT, SITEND (reference sequence). This CDR3 region has 14 residues. V was pared by 5 bases and J by 4 bases, with 4 bases of the junction left unmatched. Incomplete CDR3 DNA: TGTGCCAGCAGGGACAGGGGGCAGGGCTCC. Its protein product is CASRDRGQGS. From start to end, the CDR3 is CASRDRGQGSDYTF.

This clone has more than one count but fewer than ten. The gene names given are mouse names. The CDR3 end lies 4 residues beyond the end of the read and is filled in from the germline J gene. The chain couples TRBV5 to TRBJ2-3, with no clear D. From germline, CDR1 is LGHNA and CDR2 YNLKQL (reference sequence). Trimming shortened V by 2 bases and J by 0 bases, and 6 bases separated the two germline ends. The CDR3 loop spans 14 amino acids. The sequenced CDR3 bases are TGTGCCAGCAGCCAACAGCCTAGTGCAGAA. Amino acids: CASSQQPSAE. The full CDR3 is CASSQQPSAETLYF.

This clone has more than one count but fewer than ten. The listed genes are named as in mouse. The observed sequence ends 4 residues before the CDR3 terminus, with the missing tail filled in from the germline J gene. Other DNA sequences in this specimen translate into the identical CDR3. This chain uses TRBV19 with TRBJ2-2, with 11 nucleotides matching TRBD1. This CDR3 contains 15 residues. Trimming at V came to 5 bases and at J to 2 bases, leaving 2 bases not matched to a gene. The V gene's germline CDR1 is FNHDT and CDR2 SITEND (reference sequence). The sequenced part of the CDR3 DNA is TGTGCCAGCAGCAGGGACAGGGGGAACACCGGG. Translated, it gives CASSRDRGNTG. The whole CDR3 protein reads CASSRDRGNTGQLYF. Together with reference TRBV19 and TRBJ2-2, the CDR3 gives the full variable domain: GGIITQTPKFLIGQEGQKLTLKCQQNFNHDTMYWYRQDSGKGLRLIYYSITENDLQKGDLSEGYDASREKKSSFSLTVTSAQKNEMAVFLCASSRDRGNTGQLYFGEGSKLTVL.

With respect to this clone: Gene names are mouse gene names. The read ends 4 residues early relative to the CDR3; the germline J gene fills the gap. The genes are TRBV17 and TRBJ2-4, with 7 bases identical to TRBD1. Germline V gives CDR1 MNHDT, CDR2 YYDKIL. The CDR3 extends over 14 amino acids. V shed 6 bases and J 3 bases; nucleotides not matched to a gene: 6. CDR3 DNA, as far as it was read: TGTGCTAGCAGCCCGGGACAGATCCAAAAC. Translation: CASSPGQIQN. The full CDR3 protein reads CASSPGQIQNTLYF.

A note on this clone: Gene names are the mouse ones. CDR3 DNA (partial): TGTGCCAGCAGTGACTGGGGGATCACCGGG. Its translation is CASSDWGITG. The entire CDR3 protein reads CASSDWGITGQLYF. The rearrangement uses TRBV13-1 and TRBJ2-2, with 7 bases fitting TRBD2. With the read ending 4 residues before the CDR3 end, the germline J gene is used to fill in that end. CDR3 length: 14 amino acids. V dropped 2 bases and J dropped 4; count of bases not matched to a gene: 2. Per germline, CDR1 NSHNY and CDR2 SYGAGN.

Worth noting for this clone: All gene names here are mouse names. The CDR3 end falls 4 residues outside the read, so it is completed with the germline J gene. The V and J genes are TRBV13-1 and TRBJ1-2; D unclear. Trimming pared 3 bases from V and 1 base from J, leaving 7 bases between. The CDR3 has 13 amino acids. Germline-derived CDR1 and CDR2 are NSHNY and SYGAGN. CDR3 DNA, as far as it was read: TGTGCCAGCAGTGCCCACAAAAACTCC. This translates into CASSAHKNS. The whole CDR3 reads CASSAHKNSDYTF.

Note on this clone: Germline and genes: mouse. Read sequence stops 4 residues before the CDR3 end, and the germline J gene provides the missing end. The chain combines TRBV13-3 with TRBJ2-3; 8 positions agree with TRBD1. Germline loops: CDR1 NNHDY, CDR2 SYVADS. This CDR3 has 15 amino acids. V lost 2 bases and J lost 2; bases outside the gene matches: 4. CDR3 region: CASSDPRGLAETLYF. The sequenced CDR3 bases are TGTGCCAGCAGTGACCCCAGGGGGCTTGCAGAA.

This clone was found many times. The genes are named according to mouse. The read terminates 4 residues ahead of where the CDR3 ends, so the germline J gene completes it. The same CDR3 arises from other DNA sequences in this sample as well. The genes are TRBV17 and TRBJ2-2; TRBD2 matches at 9 bases. This CDR3 comprises 15 residues. V dropped 3 bases and J dropped 2; count of bases not matched to a gene: 1. The germline V gene encodes CDR1 MNHDT and CDR2 YYDKIL. Partial CDR3 DNA: TGTGCTAGCAGTAGTACTGGGGGGAACACCGGG. Translated: CASSSTGGNTG. From start to end, the CDR3 is CASSSTGGNTGQLYF.

The sample holds a few counts of this clone. The gene symbols are mouse symbols. The read terminates 4 residues ahead of where the CDR3 ends, so the germline J gene completes it. This chain uses TRBV13-3 with TRBJ2-3, with 8 bases that match TRBD2. The junction had 2 bases not matched to a gene; V was cut back by 0 bases and J by 2 bases. The CDR3 loop spans 15 amino acids. Germline V gives CDR1 NNHDY, CDR2 SYVADS. The CDR3 bases that were read are TGTGCCAGCAGTGATGTTGGGGGGGTTGCAGAA. It specifies CASSDVGGVAE. The whole CDR3 protein reads CASSDVGGVAETLYF.

This clone appeared a few times. Here the gene names and germline are mouse. Other DNA variants within this sample encode the same CDR3. The CDR3 spells CASSDLGVAEQFF. The CDR3 DNA, read in part, is TGTGCCAGCAGTGATCTTGGGGTAGCT. The genes are TRBV13-3 and TRBJ2-1, with D tentatively TRBD2 (5 bases). The missing CDR3 end, 4 residues past where the read stops, is filled in from the germline J gene. CDR3 length: 13 amino acids. Germline CDR1 is NNHDY and CDR2 is SYVADS.

Points on this clone: Gene and germline names: mouse. The CDR3 is cut off 4 residues early in the read; its end comes from the germline J gene. The chain recombines TRBV19 with TRBJ2-3, with TRBD2 matching over 9 bases. Germline CDR1 FNHDT, CDR2 SITEND (reference sequence). This CDR3 has 15 amino acids. After removal of 2 bases from V and 2 bases from J, the junction contained 3 bases not matched to a gene. The DNA read from the CDR3 is TGTGCCAGCAGTATCCTGGGGGGGTTTGCAGAA. As protein: CASSILGGFAE. The whole CDR3 region reads CASSILGGFAETLYF.